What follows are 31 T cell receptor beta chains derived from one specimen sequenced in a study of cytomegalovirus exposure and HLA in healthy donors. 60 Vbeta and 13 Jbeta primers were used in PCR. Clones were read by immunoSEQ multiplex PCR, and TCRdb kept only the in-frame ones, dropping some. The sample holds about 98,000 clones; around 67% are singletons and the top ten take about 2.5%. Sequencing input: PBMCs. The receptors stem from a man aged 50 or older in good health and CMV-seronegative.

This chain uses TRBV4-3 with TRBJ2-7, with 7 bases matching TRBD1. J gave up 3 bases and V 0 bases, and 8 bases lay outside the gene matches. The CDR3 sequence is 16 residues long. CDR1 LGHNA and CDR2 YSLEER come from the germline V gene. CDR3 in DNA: TGCGCCAGCAGCCAAGATCCAGGGACAGTTAGCTACGAGCAGTACTTC. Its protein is CASSQDPGTVSYEQYF.

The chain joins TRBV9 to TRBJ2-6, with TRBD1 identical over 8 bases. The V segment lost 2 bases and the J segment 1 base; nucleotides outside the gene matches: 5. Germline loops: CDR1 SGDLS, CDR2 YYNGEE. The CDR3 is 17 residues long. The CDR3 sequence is CASSVYRGISGANVLTF. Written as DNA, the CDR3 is TGTGCCAGCAGCGTGTACAGGGGGATTTCTGGGGCCAACGTCCTGACTTTC. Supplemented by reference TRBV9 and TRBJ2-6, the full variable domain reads DSGVTQTPKHLITATGQRVTLRCSPRSGDLSVYWYQQSLDQGLQFLIQYYNGEERAKGNILERFSAQQFPDLHSELNLSSLELGDSALYFCASSVYRGISGANVLTFGAGSRLTVL.

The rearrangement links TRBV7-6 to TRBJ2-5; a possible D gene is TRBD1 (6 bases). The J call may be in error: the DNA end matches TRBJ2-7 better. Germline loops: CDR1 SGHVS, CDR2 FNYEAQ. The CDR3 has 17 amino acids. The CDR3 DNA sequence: TGTGCCAGCAGCTTATCTCATTCAGGGGAGAGCTCCTACGAGCAGTACTTC. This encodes CASSLSHSGESSYEQYF.

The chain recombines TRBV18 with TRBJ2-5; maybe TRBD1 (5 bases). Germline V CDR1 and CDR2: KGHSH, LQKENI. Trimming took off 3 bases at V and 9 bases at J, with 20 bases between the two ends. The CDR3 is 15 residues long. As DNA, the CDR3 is TGTGCCAGCTCACCGGCCAGGGTCGATTTACTCGCCCAGTACTTC. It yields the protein CASSPARVDLLAQYF.

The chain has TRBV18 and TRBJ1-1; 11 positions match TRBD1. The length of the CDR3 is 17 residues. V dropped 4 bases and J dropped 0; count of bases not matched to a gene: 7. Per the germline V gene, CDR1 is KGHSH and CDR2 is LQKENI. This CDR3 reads CASSRDRGSGMNTEAFF. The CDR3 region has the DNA TGTGCCAGCTCACGGGACAGGGGGTCAGGGATGAACACTGAAGCTTTCTTT.

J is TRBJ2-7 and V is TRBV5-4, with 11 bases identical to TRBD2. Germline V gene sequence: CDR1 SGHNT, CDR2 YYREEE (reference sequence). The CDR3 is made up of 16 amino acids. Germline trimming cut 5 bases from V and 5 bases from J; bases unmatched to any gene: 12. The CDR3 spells CASRRRVAGGDHEQYF. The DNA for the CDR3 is TGTGCCAGCAGACGAAGGGTAGCGGGAGGGGACCACGAGCAGTACTTC.

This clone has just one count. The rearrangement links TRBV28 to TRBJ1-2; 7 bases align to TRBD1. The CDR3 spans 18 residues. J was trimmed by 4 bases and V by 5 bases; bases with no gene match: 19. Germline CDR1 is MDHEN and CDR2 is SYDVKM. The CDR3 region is CASSPGDLTRGLVYGYTF. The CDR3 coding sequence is TGTGCCAGCAGTCCCGGTGATCTAACAAGGGGGCTAGTCTATGGCTACACCTTC.

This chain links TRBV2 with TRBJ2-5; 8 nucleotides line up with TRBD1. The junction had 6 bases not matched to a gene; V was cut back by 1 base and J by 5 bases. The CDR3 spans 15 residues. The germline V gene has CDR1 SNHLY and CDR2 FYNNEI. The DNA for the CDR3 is TGTGCCAGCAGTGAAGGGCAGGGGGCGGGGGAGACCCAGTACTTC. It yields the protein CASSEGQGAGETQYF.

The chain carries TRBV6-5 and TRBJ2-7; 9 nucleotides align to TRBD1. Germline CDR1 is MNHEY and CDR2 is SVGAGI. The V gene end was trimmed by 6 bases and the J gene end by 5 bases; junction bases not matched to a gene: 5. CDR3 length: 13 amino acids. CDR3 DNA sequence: TGTGCCAGCAGAGGGACAGGGACAAACGAGCAGTACTTC. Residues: CASRGTGTNEQYF.

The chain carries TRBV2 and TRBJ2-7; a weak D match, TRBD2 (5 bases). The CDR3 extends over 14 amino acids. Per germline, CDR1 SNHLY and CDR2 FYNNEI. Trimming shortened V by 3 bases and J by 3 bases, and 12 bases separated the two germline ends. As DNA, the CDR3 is TGTGCCAGCAGTGAGCTAGCAGTCGGCTACGAGCAGTACTTC. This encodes CASSELAVGYEQYF.

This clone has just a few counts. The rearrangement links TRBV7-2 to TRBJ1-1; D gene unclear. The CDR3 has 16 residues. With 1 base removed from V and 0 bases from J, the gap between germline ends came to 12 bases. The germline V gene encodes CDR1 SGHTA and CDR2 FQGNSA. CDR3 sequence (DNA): TGTGCCAGCAGCTTAGGAGGAGGATTCATGAACACTGAAGCTTTCTTT. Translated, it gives CASSLGGGFMNTEAFF.

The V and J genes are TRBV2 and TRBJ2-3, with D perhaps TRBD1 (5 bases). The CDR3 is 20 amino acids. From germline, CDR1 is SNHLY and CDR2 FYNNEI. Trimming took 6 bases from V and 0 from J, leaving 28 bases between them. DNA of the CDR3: TGTGCCAGCAGGGGCGAAGAAGGGAAAGGGGTGGGCAGTAGCACAGATACGCAGTATTTT. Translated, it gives CASRGEEGKGVGSSTDTQYF.

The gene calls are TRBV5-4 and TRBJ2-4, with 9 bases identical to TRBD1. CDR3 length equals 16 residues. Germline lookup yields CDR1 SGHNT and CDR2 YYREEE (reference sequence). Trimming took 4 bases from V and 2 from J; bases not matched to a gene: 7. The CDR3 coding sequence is TGTGCCAGCAGCCCAGGGACAGGGCTGACCAAAAACATTCAGTACTTC. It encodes CASSPGTGLTKNIQYF.

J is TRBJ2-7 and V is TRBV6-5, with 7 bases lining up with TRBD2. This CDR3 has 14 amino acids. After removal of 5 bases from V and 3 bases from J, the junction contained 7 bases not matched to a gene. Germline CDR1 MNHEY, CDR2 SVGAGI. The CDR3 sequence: CASSDGGLFYEQYF. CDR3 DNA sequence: TGTGCCAGCAGTGATGGGGGACTATTCTACGAGCAGTACTTC.

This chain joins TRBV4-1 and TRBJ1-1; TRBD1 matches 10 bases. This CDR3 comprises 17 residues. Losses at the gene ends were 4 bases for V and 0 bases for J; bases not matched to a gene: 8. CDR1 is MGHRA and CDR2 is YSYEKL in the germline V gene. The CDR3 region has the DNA TGCGCCAGCAGCCGCCGGGACAGGGGAGTCATGAACACTGAAGCTTTCTTT. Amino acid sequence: CASSRRDRGVMNTEAFF.

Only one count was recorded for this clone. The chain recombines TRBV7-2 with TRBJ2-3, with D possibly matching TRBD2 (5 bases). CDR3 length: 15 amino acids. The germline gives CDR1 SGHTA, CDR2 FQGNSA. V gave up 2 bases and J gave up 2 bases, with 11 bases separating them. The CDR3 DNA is TGTGCCAGCAGCTTACGGGGAAGAAACACAGATACGCAGTATTTT. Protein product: CASSLRGRNTDTQYF.

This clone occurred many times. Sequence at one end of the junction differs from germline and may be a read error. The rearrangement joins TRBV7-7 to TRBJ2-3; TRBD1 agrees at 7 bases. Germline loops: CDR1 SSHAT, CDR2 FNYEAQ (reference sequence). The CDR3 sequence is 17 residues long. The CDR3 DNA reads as TGTGCTAGCAGCTTAGGGGGCGGCATTACTAGCACAGATACGCAGTATTTT. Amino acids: CASSLGGGITSTDTQYF. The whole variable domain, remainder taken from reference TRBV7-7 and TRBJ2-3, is GAGVSQSPRYKVTKRGQDVTLRCDPISSHATLYWYQQALGQGPEFLTYFNYEAQPDKSGLPSDRFSAERPEGSISTLTIQRTEQRDSAMYRCASSLGGGITSTDTQYFGPGTRLTVL.

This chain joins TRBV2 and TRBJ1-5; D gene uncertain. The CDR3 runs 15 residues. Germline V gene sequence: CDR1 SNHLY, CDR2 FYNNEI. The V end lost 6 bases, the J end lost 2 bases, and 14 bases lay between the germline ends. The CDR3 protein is CASSQAMGRNQPQHF. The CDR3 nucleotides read TGTGCCAGCAGCCAGGCGATGGGCCGCAATCAGCCCCAGCATTTT.

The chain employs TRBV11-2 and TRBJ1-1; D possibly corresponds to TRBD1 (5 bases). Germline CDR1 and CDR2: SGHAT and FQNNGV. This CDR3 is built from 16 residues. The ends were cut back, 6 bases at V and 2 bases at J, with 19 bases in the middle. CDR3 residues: CASRQYIGGSNTEAFF. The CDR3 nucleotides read TGTGCCAGCAGGCAATACATCGGGGGGAGCAACACTGAAGCTTTCTTT. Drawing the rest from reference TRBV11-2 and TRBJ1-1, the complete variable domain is EAGVAQSPRYKIIEKRQSVAFWCNPISGHATLYWYQQILGQGPKLLIQFQNNGVVDDSQLPKDRFSAERLKGVDSTLKIQPAKLEDSAVYLCASRQYIGGSNTEAFFGQGTRLTVV.

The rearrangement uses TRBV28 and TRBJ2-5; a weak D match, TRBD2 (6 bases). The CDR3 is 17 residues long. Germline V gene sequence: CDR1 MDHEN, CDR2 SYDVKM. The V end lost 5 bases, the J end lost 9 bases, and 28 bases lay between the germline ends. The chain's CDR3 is CASSRAPDNPRGEAQYF. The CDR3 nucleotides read TGTGCCAGCAGTCGAGCACCCGACAACCCACGAGGGGAGGCCCAGTACTTC. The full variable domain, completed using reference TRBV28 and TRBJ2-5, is DVKVTQSSRYLVKRTGEKVFLECVQDMDHENMFWYRQDPGLGLRLIYFSYDVKMKEKGDIPEGYSVSREKKERFSLILESASTNQTSMYLCASSRAPDNPRGEAQYFGPGTRLLVL.

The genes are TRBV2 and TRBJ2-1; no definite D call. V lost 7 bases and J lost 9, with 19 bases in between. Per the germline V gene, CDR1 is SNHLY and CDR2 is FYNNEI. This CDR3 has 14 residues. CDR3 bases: TGTGCCAGCACTATTGGGCTGGTCGGTCCTGAGCAGTTCTTC. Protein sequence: CASTIGLVGPEQFF.

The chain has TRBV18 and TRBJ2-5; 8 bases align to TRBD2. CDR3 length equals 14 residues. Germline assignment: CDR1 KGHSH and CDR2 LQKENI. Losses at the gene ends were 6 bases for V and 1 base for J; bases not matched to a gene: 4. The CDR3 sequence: CASSPTSGQETQYF. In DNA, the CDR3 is TGTGCCAGCTCCCCAACTAGCGGCCAAGAGACCCAGTACTTC.

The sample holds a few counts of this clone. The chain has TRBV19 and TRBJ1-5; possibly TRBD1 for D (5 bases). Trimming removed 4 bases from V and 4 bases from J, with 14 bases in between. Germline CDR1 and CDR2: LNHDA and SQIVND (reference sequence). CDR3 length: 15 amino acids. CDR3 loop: CASSTRTNDNQPQHF. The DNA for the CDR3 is TGTGCCAGTAGTACTAGGACAAACGATAATCAGCCCCAGCATTTT.

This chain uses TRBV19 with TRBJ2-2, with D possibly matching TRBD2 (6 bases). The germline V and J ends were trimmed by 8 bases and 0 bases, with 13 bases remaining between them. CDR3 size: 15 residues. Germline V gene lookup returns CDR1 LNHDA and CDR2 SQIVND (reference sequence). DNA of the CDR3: TGTGCCAGTCATCGGGACTCTACGAACACCGGGGAGCTGTTTTTT. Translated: CASHRDSTNTGELFF.

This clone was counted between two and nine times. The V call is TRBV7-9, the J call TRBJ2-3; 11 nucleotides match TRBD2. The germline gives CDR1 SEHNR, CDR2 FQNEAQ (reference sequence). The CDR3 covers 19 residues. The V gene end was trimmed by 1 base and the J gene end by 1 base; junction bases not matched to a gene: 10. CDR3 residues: CASSLVVASGGIGTDTQYF. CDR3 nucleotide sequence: TGTGCCAGCAGCTTAGTGGTCGCTAGCGGGGGGATCGGCACAGATACGCAGTATTTT.

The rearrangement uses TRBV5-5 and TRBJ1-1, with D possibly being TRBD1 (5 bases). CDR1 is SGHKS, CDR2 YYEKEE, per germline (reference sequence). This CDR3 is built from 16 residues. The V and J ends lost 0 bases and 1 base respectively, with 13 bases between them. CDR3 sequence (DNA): TGTGCCAGCAGCTTGGTACAGGCCAGACGGAACACTGAAGCTTTCTTT. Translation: CASSLVQARRNTEAFF. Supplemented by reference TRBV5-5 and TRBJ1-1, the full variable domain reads DAGVTQSPTHLIKTRGQQVTLRCSPISGHKSVSWYQQVLGQGPQFIFQYYEKEERGRGNFPDRFSARQFPNYSSELNVNALLLGDSALYLCASSLVQARRNTEAFFGQGTRLTVV.

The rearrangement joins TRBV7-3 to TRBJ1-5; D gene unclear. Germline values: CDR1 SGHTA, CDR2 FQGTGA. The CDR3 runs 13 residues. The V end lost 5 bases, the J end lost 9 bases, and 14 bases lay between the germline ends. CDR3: CASSPGVGGPQHF. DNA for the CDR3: TGTGCCAGCAGCCCAGGCGTGGGTGGGCCCCAGCATTTT.

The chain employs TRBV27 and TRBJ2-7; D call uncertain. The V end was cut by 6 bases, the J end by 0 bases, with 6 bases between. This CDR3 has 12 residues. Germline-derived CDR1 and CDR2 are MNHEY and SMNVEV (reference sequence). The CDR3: CASRGRSYEQYF. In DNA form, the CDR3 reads TGTGCCAGCAGGGGCCGCTCCTACGAGCAGTACTTC.

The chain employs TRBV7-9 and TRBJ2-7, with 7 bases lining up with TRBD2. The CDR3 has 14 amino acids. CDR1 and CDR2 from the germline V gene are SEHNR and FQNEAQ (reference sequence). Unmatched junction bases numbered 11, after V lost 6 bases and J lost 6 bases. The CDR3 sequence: CASSSPGVAGEQYF. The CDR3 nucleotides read TGTGCCAGCAGTTCCCCAGGTGTAGCGGGCGAGCAGTACTTC.

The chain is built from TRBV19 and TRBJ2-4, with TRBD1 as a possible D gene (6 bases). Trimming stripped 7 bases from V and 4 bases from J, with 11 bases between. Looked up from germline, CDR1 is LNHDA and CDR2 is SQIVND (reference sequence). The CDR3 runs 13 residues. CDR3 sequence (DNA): TGTGCCAGTAAAAACAGGGAGAAAAACATTCAGTACTTC. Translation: CASKNREKNIQYF.

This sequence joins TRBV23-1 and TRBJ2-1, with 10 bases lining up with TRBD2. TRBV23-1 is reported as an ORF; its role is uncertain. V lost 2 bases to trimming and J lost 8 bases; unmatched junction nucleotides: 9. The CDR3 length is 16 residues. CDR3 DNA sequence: TGCGCCAGCAGTCAACCGAGGGCTAGCGGGAGCTATGAGCAGTTCTTC. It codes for CASSQPRASGSYEQFF.